A selection of T cell receptor beta chains follows, all from one sample in a study of T cells in pancreatic ductal adenocarcinoma. Data came from immunoSEQ multiplex PCR; TCRdb stores just in-frame clones and leaves some out. This table has roughly 100,000 clones, about 95% appearing once. The sequenced sample consisted of PBMCs. The receptors shown here come from a human donor with pancreatic ductal adenocarcinoma. CDR3s include the opening cysteine and the closing phenylalanine or tryptophan. D genes are given only for firm matches. Clone size is not always given. Where it is, it says once, few, many or a class for expanded clones.

clone_size: .; j_call: TRBJ2-7; d_call: TRBD1; v_call: TRBV6-1; cdr3_nt: TGTGCCAGCAAGGCAGGGGGCTCCTACGAGCAGTACTTC; cdr3_aa: CASKAGGSYEQYF
clone_size: .; j_call: TRBJ2-3; d_call: .; v_call: TRBV5-1; cdr3_nt: TGCGCCAGCGGGGAGGCAGATACGCAGTATTTT; cdr3_aa: CASGEADTQYF
clone_size: .; j_call: TRBJ2-3; d_call: TRBD1; v_call: TRBV5-1; cdr3_nt: TGCGCCAGCAGCATCCGACAGGGTAAGACAGATACGCAGTATTTT; cdr3_aa: CASSIRQGKTDTQYF
clone_size: .; j_call: TRBJ2-7; d_call: TRBD2; v_call: TRBV9; cdr3_nt: TGTGCCAGCAGCCCCCATAGGACTAGCGACACCTACGAGCAGTACTTC; cdr3_aa: CASSPHRTSDTYEQYF
clone_size: once; j_call: TRBJ2-7; d_call: .; v_call: TRBV5-5; cdr3_nt: TGTGCCAGCAGACCTTTGATACAGGGTAGGTACGAGCAGTACTTC; cdr3_aa: CASRPLIQGRYEQYF
clone_size: .; j_call: TRBJ2-7; d_call: TRBD2; v_call: TRBV5-4; cdr3_nt: TGTGCCAGCAGCTTGTTAGGCGGGAGAAGCTACGAGCAGTACTTC; cdr3_aa: CASSLLGGRSYEQYF
clone_size: .; j_call: TRBJ2-6; d_call: .; v_call: TRBV5-1; cdr3_nt: TGCGCCAGCAGCTCACAGGGTCCCTCTGGGGCCAACGTCCTGACTTTC; cdr3_aa: CASSSQGPSGANVLTF
clone_size: .; j_call: TRBJ2-3; d_call: TRBD2; v_call: TRBV19; cdr3_nt: TGTGCCAGTAGTGAGGGGGTAGCGGGACAAGATACGCAGTATTTT; cdr3_aa: CASSEGVAGQDTQYF
clone_size: .; j_call: TRBJ1-1; d_call: .; v_call: TRBV28; cdr3_nt: TGTGCCAGCACCCGACAGACGAACACTGAAGCTTTCTTT; cdr3_aa: CASTRQTNTEAFF
clone_size: .; j_call: TRBJ1-2; d_call: .; v_call: TRBV10-2; cdr3_nt: TGCGCCAGCAGTGAGTACAGAGCTCCGGTCTATGGCTACACCTTC; cdr3_aa: CASSEYRAPVYGYTF
clone_size: .; j_call: TRBJ2-7; d_call: TRBD1; v_call: TRBV18; cdr3_nt: TGTGCCAGCTCACTGACAGGGGCGTCCTACGAGCAGTACTTC; cdr3_aa: CASSLTGASYEQYF
clone_size: .; j_call: TRBJ1-1; d_call: TRBD1; v_call: TRBV5-6; cdr3_nt: TGTGCCAGCAGCTTAGACAGGGGCCGACAAGCTTTCTTT; cdr3_aa: CASSLDRGRQAFF
clone_size: .; j_call: TRBJ2-3; d_call: .; v_call: TRBV11-2; cdr3_nt: TGTGCCAGCAGCTTATTGGGGGGATGGAGAGATACGCAGTATTTT; cdr3_aa: CASSLLGGWRDTQYF
clone_size: .; j_call: TRBJ2-7; d_call: .; v_call: TRBV29-1; cdr3_nt: TGCAGCGCAGGGGACGAGCGTCACTACGAGCAGTACTTC; cdr3_aa: CSAGDERHYEQYF
clone_size: .; j_call: TRBJ2-5; d_call: .; v_call: TRBV11-2; cdr3_nt: TGTGCCAGCAGCTTATCATGGGCCTCGCAAGAGACCCAGTACTTC; cdr3_aa: CASSLSWASQETQYF
clone_size: once; j_call: TRBJ2-7; d_call: .; v_call: TRBV9; cdr3_nt: TGTGCCAGCAGCGTAAAGGCGGAGGTCGGCTACGAGCAGTACTTC; cdr3_aa: CASSVKAEVGYEQYF
clone_size: .; j_call: TRBJ2-6; d_call: TRBD1; v_call: TRBV18; cdr3_nt: TGTGCCAGCTCGACAGGGATCTCTGGGGCCAACGTCCTGACTTTC; cdr3_aa: CASSTGISGANVLTF
clone_size: .; j_call: TRBJ2-7; d_call: .; v_call: TRBV7-9; cdr3_nt: TGTGCCAGCAGCTTGTCAGGGTCCGAGCAGTACTTC; cdr3_aa: CASSLSGSEQYF
clone_size: .; j_call: TRBJ2-7; d_call: TRBD1; v_call: TRBV19; cdr3_nt: TGTGCCAGTAGGGCCGACAGGGAATACGAGCAGTACTTC; cdr3_aa: CASRADREYEQYF
clone_size: .; j_call: TRBJ2-7; d_call: TRBD2; v_call: TRBV11-2; cdr3_nt: TGTGCCAGCAGCCACAGGGGCCCGGGCTTTAGCGGGAGAGGGTACGAGCAGTACTTC; cdr3_aa: CASSHRGPGFSGRGYEQYF
clone_size: .; j_call: TRBJ2-7; d_call: .; v_call: TRBV28; cdr3_nt: TGTGCCAGCAGTCTGATAAGGCAAGGGGCTTACGAGCAGTACTTC; cdr3_aa: CASSLIRQGAYEQYF
clone_size: .; j_call: TRBJ2-6; d_call: .; v_call: TRBV18; cdr3_nt: TGTGCCAGCTCAAGAGTCGGGGTCAGGACAGCCAGCTCTGGGGCCAACGTCCTGACTTTC; cdr3_aa: CASSRVGVRTASSGANVLTF
clone_size: .; j_call: TRBJ2-5; d_call: .; v_call: TRBV10-3; cdr3_nt: TGTGCCATCAGTGAGGGACATCCGAAGCAAGAGACCCAGTACTTC; cdr3_aa: CAISEGHPKQETQYF
clone_size: .; j_call: TRBJ2-7; d_call: .; v_call: TRBV5-6; cdr3_nt: TGTGCCAGCAGACGATGGGTACAGTACGAGCAGTACTTC; cdr3_aa: CASRRWVQYEQYF
clone_size: .; j_call: TRBJ2-7; d_call: .; v_call: TRBV28; cdr3_nt: TGTGCCAGCAGTTGGGGACTCGAGAGCTCCTACGAGCAGTACTTC; cdr3_aa: CASSWGLESSYEQYF
clone_size: once; j_call: TRBJ2-2; d_call: .; v_call: TRBV7-2; cdr3_nt: TGTGCCAGCAGCTTTCGCGTTATCACCGGGGAGCTGTTTTTT; cdr3_aa: CASSFRVITGELFF
clone_size: .; j_call: TRBJ2-6; d_call: .; v_call: TRBV28; cdr3_nt: TGTGCCAGCAGTTTATCCAGGGCTGGGGCCAACGTCCTGACTTTC; cdr3_aa: CASSLSRAGANVLTF
clone_size: .; j_call: TRBJ2-7; d_call: TRBD2; v_call: TRBV5-6; cdr3_nt: TGTGCCAGCAGCTTAGGGCTAGCGGGAGGAGAGCAGTACTTC; cdr3_aa: CASSLGLAGGEQYF
clone_size: .; j_call: TRBJ2-5; d_call: .; v_call: TRBV18; cdr3_nt: TGTGCCAGCTCACCACAGGAGGTCCAAGAGACCCAGTACTTC; cdr3_aa: CASSPQEVQETQYF
clone_size: few; j_call: TRBJ2-2; d_call: TRBD2; v_call: TRBV6-1; cdr3_nt: TGTGCCAGCAGTGAAGGTCCGACTAGCGGGGGCGGGGAGCTGTTTTTT; cdr3_aa: CASSEGPTSGGGELFF
clone_size: .; j_call: TRBJ2-3; d_call: .; v_call: TRBV10-3; cdr3_nt: TGTGCCATCAGGGGTAGCGGCGGCACAGATACGCAGTATTTT; cdr3_aa: CAIRGSGGTDTQYF
clone_size: .; j_call: TRBJ2-2; d_call: .; v_call: TRBV5-6; cdr3_nt: TGTGCCAGCAGCCCGACAGATTACGGGGAGCTGTTTTTT; cdr3_aa: CASSPTDYGELFF
clone_size: .; j_call: TRBJ2-7; d_call: .; v_call: TRBV19; cdr3_nt: TGTGCCAGTAGTCCCGGCGGGACGACCTACGAGCAGTACTTC; cdr3_aa: CASSPGGTTYEQYF
clone_size: .; j_call: TRBJ1-6; d_call: .; v_call: TRBV30; cdr3_nt: TGTGCCTGGGGGGCAACTGTCAGTTCACCCCTCCACTTT; cdr3_aa: CAWGATVSSPLHF
clone_size: few; j_call: TRBJ1-5; d_call: .; v_call: TRBV6-1; cdr3_nt: TGTGCCAGCAGCGGGACATTGGATCAGCCCCAGCATTTT; cdr3_aa: CASSGTLDQPQHF
clone_size: once; j_call: TRBJ2-3; d_call: TRBD2; v_call: TRBV5-4; cdr3_nt: TGTGCCAGCAGCTTGGGTACTAGCGGCACAGATACGCAGTATTTT; cdr3_aa: CASSLGTSGTDTQYF